This is a list of T cell receptor beta chains from one sample in a study of vaccination effects on CD4 cells after COVID-19. Measured with immunoSEQ multiplex PCR; TCRdb has only the in-frame clones, and not every one. The repertoire holds 20,000 to 25,000 clones, with 81% as singletons. These receptors have no identified antigens. The sample here was CD4+ T cells from PBMCs cultured with SARS-CoV-2 spike peptides, taken after COVID-19 vaccination. Receptors originate from a human donor who received a COVID-19 vaccine. Some clones in this sample may be carry-over from other donors' samples. CDR3s include the opening cysteine and the closing phenylalanine or tryptophan. Fields, in order: V gene, J gene, clone size, D gene, CDR3 DNA, CDR3 protein. The D gene is left open where the match is weak. Expanded clones get a size class; other rows say once, few or many, or leave the size out.

v_call: TRBV3-1/TRBV3-2
j_call: TRBJ2-5
clone_size: .
d_call: .
cdr3_nt: TGTGCCAGCAGCCCCACCCCGGTTGGGACCCAGTACTTC
cdr3_aa: CASSPTPVGTQYF

v_call: TRBV9
j_call: TRBJ2-6
clone_size: .
d_call: .
cdr3_nt: TGTGCCAGCAGCGTTCATGGCGGTCCTGGGGCCAACGTCCTGACTTTC
cdr3_aa: CASSVHGGPGANVLTF

v_call: TRBV28
j_call: TRBJ2-1
clone_size: .
d_call: .
cdr3_nt: TGTGCCAGCAGTTTTTACAGGGACCAAATCTCCTACAATGAGCAGTTCTTC
cdr3_aa: CASSFYRDQISYNEQFF

v_call: TRBV5-4
j_call: TRBJ1-2
clone_size: .
d_call: .
cdr3_nt: TGTGCCAGCAGCTATGGACTCTCTGCTAACTATGGCTACACCTTC
cdr3_aa: CASSYGLSANYGYTF

v_call: TRBV11-2
j_call: TRBJ2-2
clone_size: once
d_call: .
cdr3_nt: TGTGCCAGCAGACAGGGTTTGAACACCGGGGAGCTGTTTTTT
cdr3_aa: CASRQGLNTGELFF

v_call: TRBV10-1
j_call: TRBJ1-2
clone_size: few
d_call: .
cdr3_nt: TGCGCCAGCAGTGGGAGCGGATTCTATGGCTACACCTTC
cdr3_aa: CASSGSGFYGYTF

v_call: TRBV6-5
j_call: TRBJ1-1
clone_size: .
d_call: .
cdr3_nt: TGTGCCAGCAGTAATCGGGAAGGCGGCACTGAAGCTTTCTTT
cdr3_aa: CASSNREGGTEAFF

v_call: TRBV5-8
j_call: TRBJ2-3
clone_size: .
d_call: .
cdr3_nt: TGTGCCAGCAACCGAGCCGATTTCACAGATACGCAGTATTTT
cdr3_aa: CASNRADFTDTQYF

v_call: TRBV2
j_call: TRBJ1-6
clone_size: few
d_call: .
cdr3_nt: TGTGCCAGCACAAGTAACAGGGCGTCTAATTCACCCCTCCACTTT
cdr3_aa: CASTSNRASNSPLHF

v_call: TRBV9
j_call: TRBJ2-1
clone_size: .
d_call: .
cdr3_nt: TGTGCCAGCGGGACAGCGGGGGCGTGGAATGAGCAGTTCTTC
cdr3_aa: CASGTAGAWNEQFF

v_call: TRBV28
j_call: TRBJ1-2
clone_size: .
d_call: TRBD1
cdr3_nt: TGTGCCAGCAGTGCGGTCCTAACAGGGGGCGTCGTCTATGGCTACACCTTC
cdr3_aa: CASSAVLTGGVVYGYTF

v_call: TRBV19
j_call: TRBJ2-2
clone_size: .
d_call: .
cdr3_nt: TGTGCCAGTAGTATAAGCTTACAGGGACTCACCGGGGAGCTGTTTTTT
cdr3_aa: CASSISLQGLTGELFF

v_call: TRBV5-1
j_call: TRBJ2-1
clone_size: few
d_call: .
cdr3_nt: TGCGCCAGCAGCTTGGATGGGCAGCCCAATGAGCAGTTCTTC
cdr3_aa: CASSLDGQPNEQFF

v_call: TRBV7-8
j_call: TRBJ2-3
clone_size: .
d_call: TRBD2
cdr3_nt: TGTGCCAGCAGCTATCTAGCGGGGTTGGTAGATACGCAGTATTTT
cdr3_aa: CASSYLAGLVDTQYF

v_call: TRBV3-1/TRBV3-2
j_call: TRBJ2-4
clone_size: few
d_call: .
cdr3_nt: TGTGCCAGCAGAGGAGGGGGCGCGTCCAAAAACATTCAGTACTTC
cdr3_aa: CASRGGGASKNIQYF

v_call: TRBV27
j_call: TRBJ1-1
clone_size: .
d_call: .
cdr3_nt: TGTGCCAGCAGTTTCTCCTGGGCGAGGAACACTGAAGCTTTCTTT
cdr3_aa: CASSFSWARNTEAFF

v_call: TRBV18
j_call: TRBJ1-1
clone_size: .
d_call: .
cdr3_nt: TGTGCCAGCTCACGTGACGCCGCGAACACTGAAGCTTTCTTT
cdr3_aa: CASSRDAANTEAFF

v_call: TRBV5-1
j_call: TRBJ1-1
clone_size: .
d_call: TRBD1
cdr3_nt: TGCGCCAGCAGCAACCAGGGACAGGGGGAAGGGGACACTGAAGCTTTCTTT
cdr3_aa: CASSNQGQGEGDTEAFF

v_call: TRBV5-1
j_call: TRBJ1-2
clone_size: .
d_call: .
cdr3_nt: TGCGCCAGCAGCTTGGCCGTAAGGGAGAACTATGGCTACACCTTC
cdr3_aa: CASSLAVRENYGYTF

v_call: TRBV9
j_call: TRBJ1-4
clone_size: .
d_call: .
cdr3_nt: TGTGCCAGCAGCGTCGGGATCACCGGGACTAATAGGAGAGGAGAAAAACTGTTTTTT
cdr3_aa: CASSVGITGTNRRGEKLFF

v_call: TRBV20-1
j_call: TRBJ2-2
clone_size: .
d_call: .
cdr3_nt: TGCAGTGCTAGTTCCGGGGGCTTGAACACCGGGGAGCTGTTTTTT
cdr3_aa: CSASSGGLNTGELFF

v_call: TRBV18
j_call: TRBJ1-3
clone_size: .
d_call: .
cdr3_nt: TGTGCCAGCTCACCTAGAAGAACCTCTGGAAACACCATATATTTT
cdr3_aa: CASSPRRTSGNTIYF

v_call: TRBV12-3/TRBV12-4
j_call: TRBJ1-5
clone_size: .
d_call: .
cdr3_nt: TGTGCCAGCACCAAAGATCAGCCCCAGCATTTT
cdr3_aa: CASTKDQPQHF

v_call: TRBV19
j_call: TRBJ2-6
clone_size: .
d_call: .
cdr3_nt: TGTGCCAGTAGTACGGCAGCCAACGTCCTGACTTTC
cdr3_aa: CASSTAANVLTF

v_call: TRBV18
j_call: TRBJ1-5
clone_size: .
d_call: .
cdr3_nt: TGTGCCAGCTCACCAAAACAACTTAGCAATCAGCCCCAGCATTTT
cdr3_aa: CASSPKQLSNQPQHF

v_call: TRBV6-1
j_call: TRBJ1-3
clone_size: .
d_call: .
cdr3_nt: TGTGCCAGCAGTGAATCATACAGGAACCTCTCTGGAAACACCATATATTTT
cdr3_aa: CASSESYRNLSGNTIYF

v_call: TRBV7-3
j_call: TRBJ2-2
clone_size: .
d_call: TRBD2
cdr3_nt: TGTGCCAGCAGCCTGACTAGCAGCGCCGGGGAGCTGTTTTTT
cdr3_aa: CASSLTSSAGELFF

v_call: TRBV19
j_call: TRBJ2-2
clone_size: .
d_call: .
cdr3_nt: TGTGCCAGTAGTATGGGCAAAGGAGGGAAGGTCACCGGGGAGCTGTTTTTT
cdr3_aa: CASSMGKGGKVTGELFF

v_call: TRBV3-1/TRBV3-2
j_call: TRBJ1-6
clone_size: once
d_call: .
cdr3_nt: TGTGCCAGCAGCCCCCGGACGGATTTTAATTCACCCCTCCACTTT
cdr3_aa: CASSPRTDFNSPLHF

v_call: TRBV5-1
j_call: TRBJ2-5
clone_size: .
d_call: .
cdr3_nt: TGCGCCAGCAGCCCAAGGACAGCCCAAGAGACCCAGTACTTC
cdr3_aa: CASSPRTAQETQYF

v_call: TRBV19
j_call: TRBJ1-6
clone_size: .
d_call: TRBD1
cdr3_nt: TGTGCCAGTAGTGAGGGACAGAATTCACCCCTCCACTTT
cdr3_aa: CASSEGQNSPLHF

v_call: TRBV7-9
j_call: TRBJ2-3
clone_size: few
d_call: .
cdr3_nt: TGTGCCAGCAGCCAGGTCGCAGATACGCAGTATTTT
cdr3_aa: CASSQVADTQYF

v_call: TRBV2
j_call: TRBJ1-2
clone_size: once
d_call: .
cdr3_nt: TGTGCCAGCAGCTTCAGGGATAGGCGAGATGGCTACACCTTC
cdr3_aa: CASSFRDRRDGYTF

v_call: TRBV7-2
j_call: TRBJ2-3
clone_size: .
d_call: TRBD2
cdr3_nt: TGTGCCGCCTCGGCGGGGGGGATGACAGATACGCAGTATTTT
cdr3_aa: CAASAGGMTDTQYF

v_call: TRBV3-1/TRBV3-2
j_call: TRBJ1-2
clone_size: few
d_call: .
cdr3_nt: TGTGCCAGCAGCCAAAGAGGCTATGGCTACACCTTC
cdr3_aa: CASSQRGYGYTF

v_call: TRBV7-9
j_call: TRBJ1-2
clone_size: .
d_call: TRBD1
cdr3_nt: TGTGCCAGCGGCGACAGGGGGTTTGGCTACACCTTC
cdr3_aa: CASGDRGFGYTF

v_call: TRBV10-1
j_call: TRBJ1-2
clone_size: few
d_call: .
cdr3_nt: TGCGCCAGCAGTGAGTCGAGGGGCTATGGCTACACCTTC
cdr3_aa: CASSESRGYGYTF